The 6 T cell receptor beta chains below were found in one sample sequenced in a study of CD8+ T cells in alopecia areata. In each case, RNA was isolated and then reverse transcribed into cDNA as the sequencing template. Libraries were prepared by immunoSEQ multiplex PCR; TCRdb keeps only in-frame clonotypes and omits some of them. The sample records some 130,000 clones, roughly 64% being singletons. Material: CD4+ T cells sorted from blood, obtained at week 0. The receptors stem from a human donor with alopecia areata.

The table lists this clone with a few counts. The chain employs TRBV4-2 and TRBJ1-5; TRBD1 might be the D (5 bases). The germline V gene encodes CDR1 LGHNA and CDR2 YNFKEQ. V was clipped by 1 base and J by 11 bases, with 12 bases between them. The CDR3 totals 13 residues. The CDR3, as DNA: TGTGCCAGCAGCCAAGTTGGGGGTAGGGCCCAGCATTTT. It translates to CASSQVGGRAQHF.

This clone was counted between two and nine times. The CDR3 loop is CASSQNFGGTVYEQYF. Here the CDR3 DNA reads TGCGCCAGCAGCCAAAACTTCGGGGGGACCGTCTACGAGCAGTACTTC. The V and J genes are TRBV4-1 and TRBJ2-7, with 7 bases fitting TRBD2. Germline CDR1 MGHRA, CDR2 YSYEKL. The CDR3 totals 16 residues. V was clipped by 2 bases and J by 3 bases; unmatched bases: 10.

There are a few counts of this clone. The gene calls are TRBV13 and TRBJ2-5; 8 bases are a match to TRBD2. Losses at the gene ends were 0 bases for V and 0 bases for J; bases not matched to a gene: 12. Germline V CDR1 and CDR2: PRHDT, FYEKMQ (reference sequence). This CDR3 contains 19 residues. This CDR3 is CASSLGLRRPSGHQETQYF. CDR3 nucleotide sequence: TGTGCCAGCAGCTTAGGCCTAAGGAGGCCTAGCGGGCACCAAGAGACCCAGTACTTC.

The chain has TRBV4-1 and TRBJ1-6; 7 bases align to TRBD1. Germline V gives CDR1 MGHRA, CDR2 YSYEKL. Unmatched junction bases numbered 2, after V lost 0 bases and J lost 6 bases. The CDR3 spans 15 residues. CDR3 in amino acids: CASSQEGQVNSPLHF. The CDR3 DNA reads TGCGCCAGCAGCCAAGAAGGACAGGTTAATTCACCCCTCCACTTT.

CDR3 nucleotides: TGTGCCAGCAGTGAAGGGGGGACCGGACCGAACTATGGCTACACCTTC. It encodes CASSEGGTGPNYGYTF. The chain uses TRBV25-1 and TRBJ1-2; TRBD1 is a possible D gene (5 bases). Per germline, CDR1 MGHDK and CDR2 SYGVNS. The CDR3 is 16 amino acids. V was pared by 2 bases and J by 2 bases, with 15 bases between.

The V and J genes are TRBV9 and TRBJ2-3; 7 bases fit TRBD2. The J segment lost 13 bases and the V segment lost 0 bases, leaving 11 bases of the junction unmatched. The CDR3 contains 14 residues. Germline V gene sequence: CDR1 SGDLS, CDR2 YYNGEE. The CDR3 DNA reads TGTGCCAGCAGCGTAGGGTCCAGGACTCGGGGGGAGTATTTT. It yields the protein CASSVGSRTRGEYF.